The 21 T cell receptor beta chains reported below all come from one sample, sequenced in a study of cytomegalovirus exposure and HLA in healthy donors. TCRdb's table, derived via immunoSEQ multiplex PCR, lists solely in-frame clones and lacks some. The sample lists tens of thousands of clones; roughly 93% were seen once. The source material was PBMCs. The receptors originated from a man between 18 and 35 years old in good health and CMV-seronegative.

The rearrangement uses TRBV11-2 and TRBJ2-3; 11 bases map to TRBD2. V lost 5 bases to trimming and J lost 6 bases; unmatched junction nucleotides: 7. The CDR3 totals 15 residues. CDR1 is SGHAT, CDR2 FQNNGV, per germline. The CDR3 region has the DNA TGTGCCAGCAGCCGGGGACTAGCGGTCTCGGATACGCAGTATTTT. It encodes CASSRGLAVSDTQYF. Drawing the rest from reference TRBV11-2 and TRBJ2-3, the complete variable domain is EAGVAQSPRYKIIEKRQSVAFWCNPISGHATLYWYQQILGQGPKLLIQFQNNGVVDDSQLPKDRFSAERLKGVDSTLKIQPAKLEDSAVYLCASSRGLAVSDTQYFGPGTRLTVL.

The rearrangement links TRBV4-2 to TRBJ1-3; D is undetermined. This CDR3 spans 19 amino acids. The germline CDR1 and CDR2 sequences are LGHNA and YNFKEQ. Trimming took off 2 bases at V and 0 bases at J, with 20 bases between the two ends. The CDR3 region is CASSQSTFSSGISGNTIYF. In DNA, the CDR3 is TGTGCCAGCAGCCAATCCACCTTTTCGTCTGGCATCTCTGGAAACACCATATATTTT.

V gene TRBV5-4 combines with J gene TRBJ1-2, with TRBD1 identical over 7 bases. V was pared by 4 bases and J by 2 bases, with 11 bases of the junction left unmatched. Germline CDR1 reads SGHNT; CDR2 reads YYREEE (reference sequence). The CDR3 covers 16 residues. The CDR3 DNA reads TGTGCCAGCAGCCCCGACCCCAAGACAGGGAACTATGGCTACACCTTC. Amino acid sequence: CASSPDPKTGNYGYTF. The full variable domain, rest sourced from reference TRBV5-4 and TRBJ1-2, is ETGVTQSPTHLIKTRGQQVTLRCSSQSGHNTVSWYQQALGQGPQFIFQYYREEENGRGNFPPRFSGLQFPNYSSELNVNALELDDSALYLCASSPDPKTGNYGYTFGSGTRLTVV.

The CDR3 bases are TGTGCCAGCAGCTCCCCCCGACTAGCGCGCCAAGAGACCCAGTACTTC. Amino acids: CASSSPRLARQETQYF. The J gene is TRBJ2-5, the V gene TRBV11-3, with TRBD2 matching 8 bases. This CDR3 has 16 residues. Per the germline V gene, CDR1 is SGHNT and CDR2 is YENEEA. J was trimmed by 1 base and V by 4 bases; bases with no gene match: 8.

The chain employs TRBV6-5 and TRBJ1-1, with D unclear. The length of the CDR3 is 11 residues. The germline V gene has CDR1 MNHEY and CDR2 SVGAGI. Trimming took off 6 bases at V and 7 bases at J, with 9 bases between the two ends. CDR3 DNA sequence: TGTGCCAGCAGGAACAGTCGTGAAGCTTTCTTT. Its protein is CASRNSREAFF.

The rearrangement uses TRBV4-2 and TRBJ2-2; 11 bases are a match to TRBD2. Looked up from germline, CDR1 is LGHNA and CDR2 is YNFKEQ. With V trimmed by 3 bases and J by 6 bases, 6 bases remained unmatched. This CDR3 has 16 residues. DNA for the CDR3: TGTGCCAGCAGCCAGCTGCTAGCGGGGGGAGCCGGGGAGCTGTTTTTT. This encodes CASSQLLAGGAGELFF.

V is TRBV5-1 and J is TRBJ2-5, with TRBD2 matching 10 bases. The ends lost 1 base at V and 2 bases at J; junction bases unmatched: 5. The CDR3 has 16 amino acids. Germline assignment: CDR1 SGHRS and CDR2 YFSETQ. CDR3 nucleotides: TGCGCCAGCAGCTTGTTGACTAGCGGGCTGCAAGAGACCCAGTACTTC. This encodes CASSLLTSGLQETQYF.

The chain has TRBV27 and TRBJ2-2; D is possibly TRBD1 (6 bases). Per the germline V gene, CDR1 is MNHEY and CDR2 is SMNVEV (reference sequence). V lost 6 bases and J lost 1, with 9 bases in between. The CDR3 contains 14 residues. The CDR3 region is CASRTGKNTGELFF. In DNA, the CDR3 is TGTGCCAGCAGAACAGGGAAGAACACCGGGGAGCTGTTTTTT.

The V and J genes are TRBV6-6 and TRBJ1-2, with 7 bases lining up with TRBD1. The germline CDR1 and CDR2 sequences are MNHNY and SVGAGI (reference sequence). CDR3 length equals 13 residues. V lost 4 bases to trimming and J lost 9 bases; unmatched junction nucleotides: 8. CDR3 DNA sequence: TGTGCCAGCAGTTCCGGGACAGCTTCAAGCTACACCTTC. Translating gives CASSSGTASSYTF.

The V and J genes are TRBV7-8 and TRBJ2-6; D unresolved. CDR3 length equals 16 residues. Between the trimmed V and J ends, which lost 1 base and 0 bases, there was a span of 7 bases. CDR1 and CDR2 (germline): SGHVS, FQNEAQ. DNA for the CDR3: TGTGCCAGCAGCTTAGGTGGGCGCTCTGGGGCCAACGTCCTGACTTTC. It translates to CASSLGGRSGANVLTF. Full variable domain (remainder filled in from reference TRBV7-8 and TRBJ2-6): GAGVSQSPRYKVAKRGQDVALRCDPISGHVSLFWYQQALGQGPEFLTYFQNEAQLDKSGLPSDRFFAERPEGSVSTLKIQRTQQEDSAVYLCASSLGGRSGANVLTFGAGSRLTVL.

V and J are TRBV27 and TRBJ1-2; 8 bases line up with TRBD1. The V gene's germline CDR1 is MNHEY and CDR2 SMNVEV (reference sequence). Unmatched junction bases numbered 6, after V lost 10 bases and J lost 2 bases. The CDR3 sequence is 13 residues long. CDR3 amino acids: CATGTGENYGYTF. CDR3 nucleotide sequence: TGTGCCACCGGGACAGGTGAAAACTATGGCTACACCTTC.

Only a few counts were recorded for this clone. The chain couples TRBV2 to TRBJ2-5; perhaps TRBD2 as D (6 bases). The CDR3 sequence is 12 residues long. The germline CDR1 and CDR2 sequences are SNHLY and FYNNEI. V lost 7 bases, J lost 4 bases, and 10 bases lay in between. The CDR3 reads CASKERAETQYF. CDR3 bases: TGTGCCAGCAAGGAGCGGGCAGAGACCCAGTACTTC.

The V call is TRBV7-8, the J call TRBJ2-2; TRBD1 matches at 7 bases. Germline V lookup: CDR1 SGHVS, CDR2 FQNEAQ. The CDR3 runs to 16 residues. V was pared by 5 bases and J by 6 bases, with 12 bases of the junction left unmatched. As DNA, the CDR3 is TGTGCCAGCAGCCAAAGGCGACAGGGTTTTGCCGGGGAGCTGTTTTTT. It codes for CASSQRRQGFAGELFF.

V is TRBV5-1 and J is TRBJ2-7; TRBD2 is a possible D gene (6 bases). There are 13 residues in the CDR3. Germline CDR1 reads SGHRS; CDR2 reads YFSETQ. Trimming removed 4 bases at V and 3 bases at J, with 11 bases between. CDR3 loop: CASSLLADYEQYF. The CDR3 bases are TGCGCCAGCAGCCTCTTAGCGGACTACGAGCAGTACTTC.

V gene TRBV7-2 combines with J gene TRBJ2-7; weak D call: TRBD1 (6 bases). This CDR3 comprises 15 residues. V lost 1 base, J lost 5 bases, and 15 bases lay in between. Germline CDR1 reads SGHTA; CDR2 reads FQGNSA. CDR3: CASSLVGPGVHEQYF. CDR3 DNA sequence: TGTGCCAGCAGCTTAGTCGGCCCAGGGGTACACGAGCAGTACTTC.

The genes are TRBV19 and TRBJ2-6; 9 nucleotides line up with TRBD1. V lost 7 bases, J lost 2 bases, and 12 bases stayed unmatched. Germline assignment: CDR1 LNHDA and CDR2 SQIVND (reference sequence). This CDR3 comprises 18 residues. CDR3 in DNA: TGTGCCAGTAAACTTTGGGGACAGGGTACAACTGGGGCCAACGTCCTGACTTTC. Translated: CASKLWGQGTTGANVLTF. The full variable domain, with the rest looked up from reference TRBV19 and TRBJ2-6, is DGGITQSPKYLFRKEGQNVTLSCEQNLNHDAMYWYRQDPGQGLRLIYYSQIVNDFQKGDIAEGYSVSREKKESFPLTVTSAQKNPTAFYLCASKLWGQGTTGANVLTFGAGSRLTVL.

This clone appeared once. The chain employs TRBV30 and TRBJ2-2; D not resolved. Trimming removed 5 bases at V and 2 bases at J, with 15 bases between. Germline loops: CDR1 GTSNPN, CDR2 SVGIG (reference sequence). The CDR3 runs 15 residues. The CDR3 spells CAWAEFPTNTGELFF. The CDR3, as DNA: TGTGCCTGGGCCGAATTTCCCACTAACACCGGGGAGCTGTTTTTT.

This clone occurred once. The chain carries TRBV6-5 and TRBJ1-5; 8 bases fit TRBD1. Trimming at V came to 5 bases and at J to 6 bases, leaving 6 bases not matched to a gene. Germline V gives CDR1 MNHEY, CDR2 SVGAGI. The CDR3 contains 14 residues. The DNA of the CDR3 is TGTGCCAGCAGTGTCGACAGGGGCGGTCAGCCCCAGCATTTT. Translation gives CASSVDRGGQPQHF.

The genes are TRBV4-1 and TRBJ2-2; D is perhaps TRBD2 (5 bases). The V end lost 0 bases, the J end lost 3 bases, and 14 bases lay between the germline ends. This CDR3 has 17 amino acids. Germline CDR1 and CDR2: MGHRA and YSYEKL. CDR3 in DNA: TGCGCCAGCAGCCAAGATCCGGATAGCGCCTACACCGGGGAGCTGTTTTTT. Translated, it gives CASSQDPDSAYTGELFF.

This chain links TRBV5-6 with TRBJ1-4; no clear D. Trimming cost V 3 bases and J 8 bases, with 17 bases left between them. CDR1 is SGHDT and CDR2 is YYEEEE in the germline V gene. CDR3 length: 15 amino acids. CDR3 region: CASSSPTAVEEKLFF. The CDR3 DNA reads TGTGCCAGCAGCTCCCCGACTGCGGTAGAGGAAAAACTGTTTTTT.

The chain links TRBV7-9 to TRBJ1-4; the match to TRBD1 covers 7 bases. V lost 5 bases and J lost 1; bases outside the gene matches: 10. Germline-derived CDR1 and CDR2 are SEHNR and FQNEAQ (reference sequence). The CDR3 contains 17 residues. CDR3 DNA sequence: TGTGCCAGCAGCCATAGACAGGGAAGATTAACTAATGAAAAACTGTTTTTT. Amino acids: CASSHRQGRLTNEKLFF. Full variable domain (remainder filled in from reference TRBV7-9 and TRBJ1-4): DTGVSQNPRHKITKRGQNVTFRCDPISEHNRLYWYRQTLGQGPEFLTYFQNEAQLEKSRLLSDRFSAERPKGSFSTLEIQRTEQGDSAMYLCASSHRQGRLTNEKLFFGSGTQLSVL.